This TCR beta chain was observed in a study of regulatory T cells in long-lasting Graves disease. Findings and limits, study-wide: Reduced TCR diversity was observed in persistent Graves' patients versus newly diagnosed patients.

Arm-PCR of CDR3 regions with iRepertoire HTBI primers generated TCR beta libraries. TCRdb redid the calling of the multiplex PCR reads with MiXCR, one entry per CDR3 protein. The sample has more than 650,000 distinct CDR3 sequences, 25% to 35% seen once. Turning to this clonotype: Antigen specificity is unknown.

Germline-derived CDR1 and CDR2 are MNHEY and SMNVEV (reference sequence). The CDR3 is made up of 13 amino acids. V gave up 9 bases and J gave up 5 bases, with 17 bases separating them. Time point specified: persistent/refractory GD, antithyroid drugs over 5 years with positive TRAb. The TCR library was made from RNA extracted from PBMCs. The diagnosis of Graves' disease used American Thyroid Association guidelines. Into tubes containing EDTA, approximately 9 milliliters of peripheral blood were drawn. J is TRBJ2-7 and V is TRBV27; D may be TRBD2 (5 bases). Here the sequenced sample was peripheral blood mononuclear cells (PBMCs), taken when the disease was refractory, from a patient treated with antithyroid drugs. The receptor's source is a female donor with Graves disease. CDR3 coding DNA: TGTGCCAGTAGAAGGGAGCCCCCCAACGAGCAGTACTTC. It translates to CASRREPPNEQYF.